The 31 T cell receptor beta chains presented below share a single source sample, sequenced in a study of T cells in tumors after PD-1 blockade. Method: immunoSEQ multiplex PCR; TCRdb's copy keeps in-frame clones and lacks some. The table shows approximately 48,000 clones, with more than 65% occurring only once. The sample here was PBMCs, taken before anti-PD-1 treatment. These receptors were collected from a human donor with basal cell carcinoma.

The genes are TRBV3-1 (or the pseudogene TRBV3-2) and TRBJ1-6; D is ambiguous. The CDR3 is 13 residues long. Trimming pared 4 bases from V and 11 bases from J, leaving 12 bases between. Looked up from germline, CDR1 is LGHDT and CDR2 is YNNKEL (reference sequence). CDR3 nucleotide sequence: TGTGCCAGCAGCCCCGCGGGAAATGCACCCCTCCACTTT. It encodes CASSPAGNAPLHF.

The count of this clone is one. The rearrangement uses TRBV3-1 (or the pseudogene TRBV3-2) and TRBJ2-7; 8 bases are a match to TRBD2. This CDR3 has 14 amino acids. V lost 1 base, J lost 6 bases, and 5 bases stayed unmatched. The germline V gene has CDR1 LGHDT and CDR2 YNNKEL (reference sequence). This chain's CDR3 is CASSQASGLGEQYF. Written as DNA, the CDR3 is TGTGCCAGCAGCCAAGCTAGCGGGTTGGGCGAGCAGTACTTC.

This chain connects TRBV6-5 to TRBJ1-3; 9 positions agree with TRBD1. Trimming at V came to 6 bases and at J to 4 bases, leaving 4 bases not matched to a gene. The germline V gene has CDR1 MNHEY and CDR2 SVGAGI. The CDR3 consists of 14 residues. This CDR3 is CASRAGTGGNTIYF. The CDR3, as DNA: TGTGCCAGCAGAGCCGGGACAGGGGGAAACACCATATATTTT.

A single count supports this clone. This chain links TRBV30 with TRBJ1-2, with TRBD1 matching 7 bases. The CDR3 spans 13 residues. Per germline, CDR1 GTSNPN and CDR2 SVGIG (reference sequence). V trimming: 2 bases; J trimming: 8 bases; junction bases outside the gene matches: 8. The DNA for the CDR3 is TGTGCCTGGAGTATGGTACAGGGGTACGGCTACACCTTC. Translated: CAWSMVQGYGYTF.

The V and J genes are TRBV20-1 and TRBJ2-2; 9 bases are shared with TRBD1. Germline CDR1 is DFQATT and CDR2 is SNEGSKA (reference sequence). The junction had 4 bases not matched to a gene; V was cut back by 3 bases and J by 5 bases. The CDR3 is 14 amino acids. Here the CDR3 reads CSASETGGTGELFF. CDR3 DNA: TGCAGTGCTAGTGAGACAGGGGGAACCGGGGAGCTGTTTTTT.

This chain joins TRBV4-2 and TRBJ2-2; D unclear. V shed 1 base and J shed 3 bases, with 9 bases lying between them. Germline CDR1 LGHNA, CDR2 YNFKEQ. The CDR3 spans 15 residues. CDR3: CASSQVTGYTGELFF. DNA of the CDR3: TGTGCCAGCAGCCAAGTGACTGGATACACCGGGGAGCTGTTTTTT.

This rearrangement joins TRBV3-1 (or the pseudogene TRBV3-2) to TRBJ2-1; D possibly corresponds to TRBD1 (8 bases). V lost 4 bases, J lost 3 bases, and 19 bases lay in between. This CDR3 region has 17 residues. Looked up from germline, CDR1 is LGHDT and CDR2 is YNNKEL (reference sequence). The CDR3 nucleotides are TGTGCCAGCAGCCCTCAGGGGGCGGGGGACCTCTACAATGAGCAGTTCTTC. Its protein is CASSPQGAGDLYNEQFF.

The chain employs TRBV5-4 and TRBJ2-7, with 7 nucleotides matching TRBD2. This CDR3 region has 16 residues. V lost 4 bases, J lost 0 bases, and 10 bases stayed unmatched. Germline CDR1 is SGHNT and CDR2 is YYREEE (reference sequence). The CDR3 nucleotides read TGTGCCAGCAGCAGCGGGAACCCTATGTACTCCTACGAGCAGTACTTC. Amino acids: CASSSGNPMYSYEQYF.

The V call is TRBV18, the J call TRBJ1-2, with a weak D call TRBD1 (5 bases). V was pared by 4 bases and J by 2 bases, with 20 bases between. In germline, CDR1 is KGHSH, CDR2 LQKENI. There are 17 residues in the CDR3. The CDR3 sequence: CASSQPLVEGSNYGYTF. The CDR3 coding sequence is TGTGCCAGCTCACAACCGTTGGTCGAGGGGTCAAACTATGGCTACACCTTC.

The chain couples TRBV5-6 to TRBJ1-1; weak D call: TRBD1 (5 bases). V lost 3 bases, J lost 7 bases, and 10 bases lay in between. This CDR3 has 12 amino acids. CDR1 is SGHDT, CDR2 YYEEEE, per germline. The CDR3 spells CASSWRQSEAFF. The CDR3 coding sequence is TGTGCCAGCAGCTGGAGACAGAGTGAAGCTTTCTTT.

V gene TRBV5-1 combines with J gene TRBJ2-2, with TRBD2 matching 11 bases. V trimming: 0 bases; J trimming: 5 bases; junction bases outside the gene matches: 6. The CDR3 consists of 17 residues. Germline V gives CDR1 SGHRS, CDR2 YFSETQ. The CDR3 DNA sequence: TGCGCCAGCAGCTTGGCTAGCGGGGGGCCTTTTACCGGGGAGCTGTTTTTT. This translates into CASSLASGGPFTGELFF.

The rearrangement links TRBV11-3 to TRBJ2-7, with D tentatively TRBD1 (6 bases). This CDR3 has 14 amino acids. Between the trimmed V and J ends, which lost 0 bases and 5 bases, there was a span of 11 bases. CDR1 and CDR2 (germline): SGHNT, YENEEA. CDR3 sequence: CASSLEGARNEQYF. The DNA for the CDR3 is TGTGCCAGCAGCTTAGAGGGGGCTAGGAACGAGCAGTACTTC.

The rearrangement uses TRBV7-2 and TRBJ2-1, with TRBD1 identical over 9 bases. In germline, CDR1 is SGHTA, CDR2 FQGNSA. The CDR3 extends over 16 amino acids. V lost 4 bases and J lost 8; bases outside the gene matches: 12. In DNA form, the CDR3 reads TGTGCCAGCAGCTATTCCGGGACAGGGTTTCTATATGAGCAGTTCTTC. It specifies CASSYSGTGFLYEQFF.

This chain connects TRBV7-9 to TRBJ1-3, with 9 positions matching TRBD1. Germline CDR1 and CDR2: SEHNR and FQNEAQ (reference sequence). CDR3 length equals 18 residues. J gave up 3 bases and V 2 bases, and 11 bases lay outside the gene matches. The CDR3 region has the DNA TGTGCCAGCAGCTTACCCTCCAATCGACAGGGGGTTGGAAACACCATATATTTT. Protein product: CASSLPSNRQGVGNTIYF.

This clone has only a few counts. The chain is built from TRBV4-1 and TRBJ2-2; a possible D gene is TRBD2 (5 bases). Trimming cost V 1 base and J 4 bases, with 10 bases left between them. The CDR3 loop spans 15 amino acids. Germline assignment: CDR1 MGHRA and CDR2 YSYEKL. Here the CDR3 reads CASSQGIRGTGELFF. The DNA for the CDR3 is TGCGCCAGCAGCCAAGGAATCCGGGGCACCGGGGAGCTGTTTTTT.

The chain combines TRBV10-3 with TRBJ2-2; D call uncertain. Germline V gene lookup returns CDR1 ENHRY and CDR2 SYGVKD. Trimming took 4 bases from V and 4 from J, leaving 13 bases between them. CDR3 length equals 15 residues. The CDR3 loop reads CAISGKGFGTGELFF. The CDR3 DNA reads TGTGCCATCAGTGGAAAGGGTTTCGGCACCGGGGAGCTGTTTTTT.

V gene TRBV28 combines with J gene TRBJ1-3; TRBD1 aligns across 7 bases. CDR1 is MDHEN, CDR2 SYDVKM, per germline. CDR3 length: 15 residues. J gave up 0 bases and V 7 bases, and 6 bases lay outside the gene matches. The CDR3 region is CASTRTGNSGNTIYF. Here the CDR3 DNA reads TGTGCCAGCACCAGGACAGGAAACTCTGGAAACACCATATATTTT.

The J gene is TRBJ2-7, the V gene TRBV6-2 or TRBV6-3; D unclear. The CDR3 contains 12 residues. The germline V gene has CDR1 MNHEY and CDR2 SVGEGT. Trimming removed 3 bases at V and 0 bases at J, with 3 bases between. In DNA, the CDR3 is TGTGCCAGCAGTTATAGCTCCTACGAGCAGTACTTC. This translates into CASSYSSYEQYF.

The V gene is TRBV7-9, the J gene TRBJ1-6, with 9 nucleotides matching TRBD1. This CDR3 has 18 residues. Looked up from germline, CDR1 is SEHNR and CDR2 is FQNEAQ (reference sequence). V shed 4 bases, J shed 7 bases, and the junction held 14 bases outside the gene matches. CDR3 coding DNA: TGTGCCAGCAGCTCAGGGTTGGACAGGGGCTTTTCGAATTCACCCCTCCACTTT. Protein: CASSSGLDRGFSNSPLHF. The full variable domain, completed using reference TRBV7-9 and TRBJ1-6, is DTGVSQNPRHKITKRGQNVTFRCDPISEHNRLYWYRQTLGQGPEFLTYFQNEAQLEKSRLLSDRFSAERPKGSFSTLEIQRTEQGDSAMYLCASSSGLDRGFSNSPLHFGNGTRLTVT.

V usage is TRBV28 and J usage is TRBJ1-6, with a tentative D call TRBD1 (5 bases). The germline gives CDR1 MDHEN, CDR2 SYDVKM. The CDR3 runs 17 residues. Between the trimmed V and J ends, which lost 5 bases and 0 bases, there was a span of 14 bases. CDR3 coding DNA: TGTGCCAGCAGTCCCGGACATAGGAGCTCCTATAATTCACCCCTCCACTTT. Amino acid sequence: CASSPGHRSSYNSPLHF.

This chain joins TRBV3-1 (or the pseudogene TRBV3-2) and TRBJ2-7; D ambiguous. The CDR3 is 12 residues long. V lost 1 base to trimming and J lost 6 bases, with 7 bases between them. CDR1 is LGHDT, CDR2 YNNKEL, per germline (reference sequence). The CDR3 DNA follows: TGTGCCAGCAGCCAAGTATCGTTCGAGCAGTACTTC. This codes for CASSQVSFEQYF.

The chain joins TRBV15 to TRBJ2-3; TRBD2 matches 13 bases. The germline V gene encodes CDR1 LNHNV and CDR2 YYDKDF (reference sequence). CDR3 size: 16 residues. Germline trimming cut 8 bases from V and 6 bases from J; bases unmatched to any gene: 11. The CDR3 protein is CATALGTSGAGDTQYF. The DNA of the CDR3 is TGTGCCACCGCCTTGGGGACTAGCGGGGCCGGGGATACGCAGTATTTT.

As concerns this clone: Different DNA sequences within this sample yield the same CDR3. The rearrangement uses TRBV5-1 and TRBJ2-5, with TRBD2 identical over 11 bases. J was trimmed by 5 bases and V by 0 bases; bases with no gene match: 0. Germline CDR1 and CDR2: SGHRS and YFSETQ. This CDR3 is built from 14 residues. The CDR3, as DNA: TGCGCCAGCAGCTTGGGACTAGCGGGGGAGACCCAGTACTTC. Its protein product is CASSLGLAGETQYF.

The chain uses TRBV3-1 (or the pseudogene TRBV3-2) and TRBJ2-1; tentatively, D is TRBD1 (5 bases). The CDR3 is made up of 15 amino acids. CDR1 LGHDT and CDR2 YNNKEL come from the germline V gene (reference sequence). The V end was cut by 5 bases, the J end by 2 bases, with 13 bases between. CDR3 loop: CASSADSATYNEQFF. The CDR3 nucleotides read TGTGCCAGCAGCGCCGACAGCGCTACCTACAATGAGCAGTTCTTC.

There are a few counts of this clone. The chain couples TRBV20-1 to TRBJ2-7; D possibly corresponds to TRBD1 (5 bases). The CDR3 consists of 12 residues. Germline V gene lookup returns CDR1 DFQATT and CDR2 SNEGSKA (reference sequence). V lost 3 bases and J lost 5, with 11 bases in between. The CDR3 protein is CSASPGKNEQYF. The CDR3 DNA sequence: TGCAGTGCTAGTCCAGGGAAAAACGAGCAGTACTTC.

The V call is TRBV28, the J call TRBJ1-5, with D possibly TRBD1 on 6 matching bases. Germline lookup yields CDR1 MDHEN and CDR2 SYDVKM. The CDR3 runs to 15 residues. The ends were cut back, 5 bases at V and 2 bases at J, with 13 bases in the middle. CDR3 DNA: TGTGCCAGCAGTACTGGGGGGGGCGGCAATCAGCCCCAGCATTTT. It codes for CASSTGGGGNQPQHF.

The chain recombines TRBV7-9 with TRBJ1-1, with 9 bases matching TRBD1. V lost 4 bases, J lost 6 bases, and 6 bases stayed unmatched. Germline V gives CDR1 SEHNR, CDR2 FQNEAQ (reference sequence). This CDR3 contains 14 residues. The CDR3, as DNA: TGTGCCAGCAGCTCCCGGGACAGGGCGTCTGAAGCTTTCTTT. Its translation: CASSSRDRASEAFF.

The genes are TRBV5-6 and TRBJ1-2, with 7 bases matching TRBD1. The CDR3 covers 14 residues. Germline V gene sequence: CDR1 SGHDT, CDR2 YYEEEE. The V gene end was trimmed by 4 bases and the J gene end by 7 bases; junction bases not matched to a gene: 10. CDR3 coding DNA: TGTGCCAGCAGCCCCGGGACAGCGCCGGGTGGCTACACCTTC. Translation: CASSPGTAPGGYTF.

CDR3: CASSSGQGQETQYF. In DNA, the CDR3 is TGTGCCAGCAGCTCGGGACAGGGACAAGAGACCCAGTACTTC. The chain has TRBV7-8 and TRBJ2-5; TRBD1 matches at 9 bases. This CDR3 has 14 residues. V lost 4 bases, J lost 2 bases, and 2 bases stayed unmatched. Germline V CDR1 and CDR2: SGHVS, FQNEAQ.

V is TRBV7-9 and J is TRBJ2-5; D remains ambiguous. The CDR3 is 15 residues long. Trimming cost V 7 bases and J 5 bases, with 20 bases left between them. Germline V gene data show CDR1 as SEHNR and CDR2 as FQNEAQ (reference sequence). As DNA, the CDR3 is TGTGCCAGCACCCCGGGTGTACACGGCGGCGAGACCCAGTACTTC. Translated: CASTPGVHGGETQYF.

The V and J genes are TRBV5-5 and TRBJ2-1, with TRBD1 matching over 8 bases. Germline V CDR1 and CDR2: SGHKS, YYEKEE (reference sequence). Trimming cost V 2 bases and J 4 bases; bases outside gene matches: 5. The CDR3 spans 15 residues. CDR3 coding DNA: TGTGCCAGCAGCTTAGCGACAGGGGTTTACAATGAGCAGTTCTTC. Translation gives CASSLATGVYNEQFF.